This T cell receptor beta chain was captured by sequencing in a study of blood T cell repertoires in COVID-19. Study summary: Sites in the United States, Italy and Spain provided acute and convalescent COVID-19 samples.

Authors' methods: The assay estimated nucleated cells by amplifying reference gene primers. Profiled with immunoSEQ multiplex PCR; TCRdb holds only in-frame clones, not every one. V and J calls and clone size come straight from that table; D and trimming were deduced from the DNA. Of roughly 250,000 clones detected, just over 90% appear once; the ten largest clones hold 2.3%. V lost 4 bases and J 1 base, leaving 5 bases between the germline ends. The V gene's germline CDR1 is SGHTA and CDR2 FQGTGA. The CDR3 has 13 amino acids. In the case of this clone: The same CDR3 also results from other DNA sequences found in this sample.

The source is a woman between 40 and 55 years old with acute COVID-19. The sequencing input was PBMCs or T cells enriched from blood (not recorded which). The chain couples TRBV7-3 to TRBJ2-1, with D perhaps TRBD1 (5 bases). The CDR3 protein is CASSSGSYNEQFF. In DNA, the CDR3 is TGTGCCAGCAGCTCAGGGTCCTACAATGAGCAGTTCTTC.